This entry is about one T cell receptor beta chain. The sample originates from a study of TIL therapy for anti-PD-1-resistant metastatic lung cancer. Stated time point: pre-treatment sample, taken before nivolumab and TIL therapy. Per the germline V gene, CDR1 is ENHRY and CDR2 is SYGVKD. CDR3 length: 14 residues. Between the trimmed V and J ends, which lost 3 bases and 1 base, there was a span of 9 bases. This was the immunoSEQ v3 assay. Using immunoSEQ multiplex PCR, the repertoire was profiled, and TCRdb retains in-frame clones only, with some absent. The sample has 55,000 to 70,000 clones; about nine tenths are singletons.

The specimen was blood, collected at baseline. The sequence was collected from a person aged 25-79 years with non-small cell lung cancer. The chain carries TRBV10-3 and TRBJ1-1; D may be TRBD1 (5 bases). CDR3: CAISDMGGNTEAFF. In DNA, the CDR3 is TGTGCCATCAGTGACATGGGGGGGAACACTGAAGCTTTCTTT.